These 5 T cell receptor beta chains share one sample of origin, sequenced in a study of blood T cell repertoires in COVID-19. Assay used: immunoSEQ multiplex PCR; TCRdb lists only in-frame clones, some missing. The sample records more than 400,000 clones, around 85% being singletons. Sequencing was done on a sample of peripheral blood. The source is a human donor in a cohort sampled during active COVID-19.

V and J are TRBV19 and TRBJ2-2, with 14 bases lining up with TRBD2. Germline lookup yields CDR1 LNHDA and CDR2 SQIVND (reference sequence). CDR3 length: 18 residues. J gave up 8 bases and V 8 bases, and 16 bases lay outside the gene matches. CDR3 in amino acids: CASLTPRLAGGPGGELFF. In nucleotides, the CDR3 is TGTGCCAGTCTCACCCCGAGACTAGCGGGAGGGCCTGGTGGGGAGCTGTTTTTT.

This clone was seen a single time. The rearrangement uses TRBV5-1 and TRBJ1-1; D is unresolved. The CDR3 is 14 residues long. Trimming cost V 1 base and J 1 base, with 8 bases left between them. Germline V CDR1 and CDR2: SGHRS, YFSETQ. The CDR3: CASSLFVGNTEAFF. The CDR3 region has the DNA TGCGCCAGCAGCTTGTTCGTCGGGAACACTGAAGCTTTCTTT.

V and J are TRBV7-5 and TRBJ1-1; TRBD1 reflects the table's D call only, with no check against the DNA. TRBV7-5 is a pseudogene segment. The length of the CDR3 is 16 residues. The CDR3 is CARSLGGRQGETEAFF. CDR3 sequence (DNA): TGTGCCAGAAGCTTAGGAGGGCGACAGGGCGAAACTGAAGCTTTCTTT.

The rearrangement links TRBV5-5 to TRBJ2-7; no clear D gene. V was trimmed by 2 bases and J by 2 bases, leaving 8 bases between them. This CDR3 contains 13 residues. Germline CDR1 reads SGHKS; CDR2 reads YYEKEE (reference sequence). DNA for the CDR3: TGTGCCAGCAGCTTCCCCTACGCCTACGAGCAGTACTTC. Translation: CASSFPYAYEQYF.

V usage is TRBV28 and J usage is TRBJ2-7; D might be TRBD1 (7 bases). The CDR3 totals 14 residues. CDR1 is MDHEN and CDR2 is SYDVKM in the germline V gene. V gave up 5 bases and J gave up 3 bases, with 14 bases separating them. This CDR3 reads CASSPGGTVYEQYF. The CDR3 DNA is TGTGCCAGCAGTCCAGGCGGGACAGTCTACGAGCAGTACTTC.